The following is a T cell receptor beta chain sequence with its context. This clonotype was recorded at least ten times. What this receptor recognizes is not known. There are no base qualities to consult, and no much larger clone falls within one base. The data belong to a study of regulatory T cells in long-lasting Graves disease (dated by TCRdb to 2020 to 2023). Turning to the overall study: Persistent Graves' disease meant more than 5 years of antithyroid drug treatment with TSH receptor autoantibodies that stayed positive. In the clinical cohort, patients with persistent Graves' disease had used antithyroid drugs for an average of about 9.3 years. Persistent Graves' disease patients were compared with newly diagnosed Graves' disease patients by peripheral blood TCR sequencing and RNA sequencing. A total of roughly 35 samples underwent TCR sequencing: about 13 from persistent and about 20 from newly diagnosed Graves' disease patients. The study was conducted in China and was registered as a clinical trial. The paper's findings and limits, for the study overall: The authors acknowledged the small sample size as a limitation that may reduce accuracy. Patients with persistent disease shared more public clonotypes (around 2,500) than newly diagnosed patients did (approximately 990). TRBV28, TRBJ1-2 and TRBJ2-5 were preferentially used in persistent disease, while TRBV20-1 and TRBJ2-1 were favored in newly diagnosed disease. Compared with newly diagnosed patients, patients with persistent Graves' disease had lower TCR Shannon entropy and fewer highly expanded clones, which suggests clonal expansion. Sequencing and analysis were limited to the TCR beta chain. Because the primary lesion, thyroid tissue, could not be accessed, the study looked at peripheral blood alone.

The library was made by multiplex PCR. TCRdb records Illumina HiSeq 4000 as the sequencer. iRepertoire HTBI primers and Arm-PCR amplification of CDR3 regions were used to construct TCR beta libraries. PCR products were gel purified before sequencing. As for the authors' bioinformatics: Gene usage analysis of CDR3 amino acid clonotypes relied on the roughly 64 TRBV and fewer than 15 TRBJ segments identified across samples. Filtered high-quality paired reads were merged into contigs using COPE and FqMerger. Contigs were aligned with BLAST to IMGT TRBV, TRBD and TRBJ reference genes, and CDR3 was defined per IMGT. Clonotypes above 0.1% frequency were classified as highly expanded clones. Shannon entropy was used to measure repertoire diversity, and the Gini coefficient was used to measure V-J evenness. Public clonotypes were defined as clonotypes shared by more than one individual. Through fastp at Q25 and MiXCR, TCRdb rebuilt clones from the public reads, retaining in-frame beta chains. All rows with the same CDR3 protein become a single entry with the most common DNA and genes. The V and J calls come from TCRdb's annotation, not from the publication. The table for this sample lists 700,000 or so distinct CDR3 sequences; roughly 30% of them were counted only once. The biggest ten clones account for roughly 46% of the sample.

The CDR3 spans 14 residues, from the cysteine through the phenylalanine. CDR3 DNA is the only sequence kept; it has 42 bases, read in frame from the first base. From V the trimming removes 6 bases and from J it removes 3 bases, while the gene matches leave 2 bases of the junction unaccounted for. From a lookup of the germline V gene, CDR1 and CDR2 are MDHEN and SYDVKM. Interpreted using the paper, the time point label stands for: persistent/refractory GD, antithyroid drugs over 5 years with positive TRAb. For both TCR sequencing and RNA sequencing, RNA was extracted from PBMCs using TRIzol. The diagnosis of Graves' disease followed American Thyroid Association guidelines. Patients for the study were recruited at an endocrinology department in Xi'an, China. Each patient gave roughly 10 milliliters of peripheral blood, collected in an EDTA anticoagulant tube. Ficoll Paque Plus density gradient separation was used to isolate PBMCs, and no further T cell sorting was performed. An Agilent 2100 Bioanalyzer and agarose gel were used to assess RNA quality, and a NanoDrop 2000 was used to measure RNA concentration.

The chain was built from TRBV28 and TRBJ1-3; TRBD1 lines up with 10 middle nucleotides. The clonotype was recovered from a female donor with Graves disease. The specimen was peripheral blood mononuclear cells (PBMCs), collected when the disease was refractory, from a patient treated with antithyroid drugs. The CDR3 protein: CASRTGGSGNTIYF. The DNA sequence is as follows: TGTGCCAGCAGGACAGGGGGCAGTGGAAACACCATATATTTT. The CDR3, completed at both ends by the reference TRBV28 and TRBJ1-3 genes, gives the full variable domain DVKVTQSSRYLVKRTGEKVFLECVQDMDHENMFWYRQDPGLGLRLIYFSYDVKMKEKGDIPEGYSVSREKKERFSLILESASTNQTSMYLCASRTGGSGNTIYFGEGSWLTVV.